The 26 T cell receptor beta chains below come from one sample, sequenced in a study of graft-versus-host responses after intestinal transplantation. Intraepithelial and lamina propria lymphocytes were freed from processed graft tissue. Data came from immunoSEQ multiplex PCR; TCRdb stores just in-frame clones and leaves some out. The sample consists of about 9,800 clones, about 81% of them appearing once. Here the sequenced sample was ileum tissue, taken less than 550 days after intestinal transplant. These receptor sequences come from a human patient who received an intestinal transplant, so some T cells may come from the graft donor.

The chain employs TRBV27 and TRBJ1-1; D unresolved. This CDR3 is built from 13 residues. Germline CDR1 reads MNHEY; CDR2 reads SMNVEV (reference sequence). V was cut by 2 bases and J by 5 bases, with 9 bases left in between. CDR3 sequence (DNA): TGTGCCAGCAGTTTAGCTAGCTGGACTGAAGCTTTCTTT. Translated: CASSLASWTEAFF.

The DNA of the CDR3 is TGTGCCAGCAGCTTAATGAGGGGCCAGGGGGGAGGAGAGACCCAGTACTTC. Its translation: CASSLMRGQGGGETQYF. This sequence joins TRBV13 and TRBJ2-5; tentative D call: TRBD1 (7 bases). V lost 2 bases and J lost 4, with 20 bases in between. The V gene's germline CDR1 is PRHDT and CDR2 FYEKMQ (reference sequence). The CDR3 length is 17 residues.

The chain is built from TRBV7-9 and TRBJ1-1, with D perhaps matching TRBD1 (6 bases). With 4 bases removed from V and 2 bases from J, the gap between germline ends came to 17 bases. The CDR3 covers 16 residues. From germline, CDR1 is SEHNR and CDR2 FQNEAQ (reference sequence). The CDR3 DNA reads TGTGCCAGCAGCTCTAGGACGGGGGCAGGAAACACTGAAGCTTTCTTT. It translates to CASSSRTGAGNTEAFF. Full variable domain (remainder filled in from reference TRBV7-9 and TRBJ1-1): DTGVSQNPRHKITKRGQNVTFRCDPISEHNRLYWYRQTLGQGPEFLTYFQNEAQLEKSRLLSDRFSAERPKGSFSTLEIQRTEQGDSAMYLCASSSRTGAGNTEAFFGQGTRLTVV.

The rearrangement links TRBV5-1 to TRBJ2-5; no clear D. The J call is doubtful: the DNA matches TRBJ2-7 better. Germline-derived CDR1 and CDR2 are SGHRS and YFSETQ. The CDR3 runs to 13 residues. CDR3 sequence reads: CASSPRPFYEQYF. In nucleotides, the CDR3 is TGCGCCAGCAGCCCGAGGCCATTCTACGAGCAGTACTTC.

In DNA form, the CDR3 reads TGTGCCAGCAGTGACGGGCTCTCCTACGAGCAGTACTTC. Translation: CASSDGLSYEQYF. J is TRBJ2-7 and V is TRBV6-1; D gene uncertain. Germline V gives CDR1 MNHNS, CDR2 SASEGT. CDR3 length equals 13 residues. Trimming cost V 3 bases and J 0 bases, with 6 bases left between them.

Only a few counts were recorded for this clone. The gene calls are TRBV6-5 and TRBJ1-5, with D possibly matching TRBD1 (6 bases). CDR1 and CDR2 (germline): MNHEY, SVGAGI. This CDR3 comprises 13 residues. With 4 bases removed from V and 4 bases from J, the gap between germline ends came to 8 bases. CDR3 sequence: CASSSRGNQPQHF. The CDR3 DNA follows: TGTGCCAGCAGTTCCAGGGGTAATCAGCCCCAGCATTTT.

V is TRBV4-2 and J is TRBJ2-5, with 10 positions matching TRBD2. The J call is uncertain, as TRBJ2-7 better fits the DNA end. There are 17 residues in the CDR3. The germline V gene has CDR1 LGHNA and CDR2 YNFKEQ. DNA of the CDR3: TGTGCCAGCAGCCAAGACCCCGGGACTAGCGACTCCTACGAGCAGTACTTC. Its translation: CASSQDPGTSDSYEQYF.

The chain carries TRBV6-5 and TRBJ1-2; 8 positions match TRBD1. CDR3 length: 13 residues. Germline assignment: CDR1 MNHEY and CDR2 SVGAGI. V shed 6 bases and J 4 bases; nucleotides not matched to a gene: 4. CDR3 coding DNA: TGTGCCAGCAGCTGGACAGGGAGCTATGGCTACACCTTC. This codes for CASSWTGSYGYTF.

The V and J genes are TRBV30 and TRBJ2-5; 7 nucleotides line up with TRBD2. The length of the CDR3 is 13 residues. J lost 8 bases, V lost 1 base, and 7 bases had no gene match. Per the germline V gene, CDR1 is GTSNPN and CDR2 is SVGIG (reference sequence). The chain's CDR3 is CAWSGTRHYTQYF. For the CDR3, the DNA is TGTGCCTGGAGTGGGACTAGACATTATACCCAGTACTTC.

This chain connects TRBV7-6 to TRBJ1-1, with D possibly being TRBD1 (5 bases). CDR1 SGHVS and CDR2 FNYEAQ come from the germline V gene. The CDR3 contains 14 residues. V lost 1 base and J lost 5, with 11 bases in between. CDR3 in DNA: TGTGCCAGCAGCTTAGGCTCGGGGGGTACTGAAGCTTTCTTT. Its protein product is CASSLGSGGTEAFF.

The chain combines TRBV5-5 with TRBJ1-2; D may be TRBD1 (6 bases). The V gene lost 3 bases and the J gene lost 3 bases, with 6 bases spanning the gap. The CDR3 has 12 residues. The V gene's germline CDR1 is SGHKS and CDR2 YYEKEE (reference sequence). The CDR3 region has the DNA TGTGCCAGCAGCTACAGGGACTATGGCTACACCTTC. It translates to CASSYRDYGYTF.

The chain is built from TRBV9 and TRBJ1-1, with D possibly being TRBD1 (5 bases). Germline V lookup: CDR1 SGDLS, CDR2 YYNGEE. V was shortened by 5 bases and J by 0 bases, with 11 bases between the two germline ends. The CDR3 runs 14 residues. The DNA of the CDR3 is TGTGCCAGCAGATCGGGACGGATGAACACTGAAGCTTTCTTT. Protein product: CASRSGRMNTEAFF.

Worth noting for this clone: A junction boundary mismatches the germline segment, possibly from a read error. The V call is TRBV7-9, the J call TRBJ2-2, with TRBD1 matching 7 bases. The CDR3 is 15 residues long. Germline values: CDR1 SEHNR, CDR2 FQNEAQ (reference sequence). DNA of the CDR3: TGTGCCAGCAGCTCCGGGACAGACATCACCGGGGAGCTGCTTTTT. Its protein product is CASSSGTDITGELLF.

The chain couples TRBV2 to TRBJ1-1, with TRBD1 matching 11 bases. This CDR3 has 13 amino acids. Per germline, CDR1 SNHLY and CDR2 FYNNEI. Trimming at V came to 7 bases and at J to 6 bases, leaving 4 bases not matched to a gene. The CDR3, as DNA: TGTGCCAGCAATCCGGGACAGGGGGCTGAAGCTTTCTTT. Translating gives CASNPGQGAEAFF.

This clone was seen a handful of times. The chain links TRBV4-1 to TRBJ1-4; no clear D. Trimming left V 0 bases short and J 5 bases short, with 10 bases between. This CDR3 region has 15 residues. Germline CDR1 and CDR2: MGHRA and YSYEKL. The CDR3 sequence is CASSQDSWSNEKLFF. The CDR3 DNA follows: TGCGCCAGCAGCCAAGATAGCTGGAGCAATGAAAAACTGTTTTTT.

V gene TRBV7-9 combines with J gene TRBJ2-7; a possible D gene is TRBD2 (6 bases). Trimming pared 8 bases from V and 4 bases from J, leaving 15 bases between. This CDR3 is 13 amino acids long. Germline V gene lookup returns CDR1 SEHNR and CDR2 FQNEAQ (reference sequence). The CDR3 loop reads CASGDSRDYEQYF. As DNA, the CDR3 is TGTGCCAGCGGCGATTCGCGGGATTACGAGCAGTACTTC.

The V gene is TRBV19, the J gene TRBJ1-1; 9 bases line up with TRBD1. CDR3 length: 14 amino acids. Trimming at V came to 5 bases and at J to 7 bases, leaving 8 bases not matched to a gene. Germline values: CDR1 LNHDA, CDR2 SQIVND (reference sequence). CDR3 region: CASSLRQGQGEAFF. Written as DNA, the CDR3 is TGTGCCAGTAGTTTACGACAGGGACAGGGTGAAGCTTTCTTT.

Concerning this clone: Likely a read error: the CDR3 ends without its conserved phenylalanine or tryptophan. The chain is built from TRBV7-2 and TRBJ2-7; TRBD1 matches 7 bases. Germline V CDR1 and CDR2: SGHTA, FQGNSA. CDR3 size: 13 residues. With 5 bases clipped from V and 6 bases from J, the junction kept 7 bases outside the gene matches. CDR3 in DNA: TGTGCCAGCAGCATAGAGGCAGGGGGCGAGCAGTACCTC. It yields the protein CASSIEAGGEQYL.

This chain uses TRBV2 with TRBJ2-7; no firm D call. CDR1 is SNHLY, CDR2 FYNNEI, per germline. V was pared by 11 bases and J by 2 bases, with 16 bases between. This CDR3 has 13 residues. The CDR3 spells CAGRGNLAYEQYF. The CDR3, as DNA: TGTGCCGGACGCGGCAACTTAGCCTACGAGCAGTACTTC.

The chain uses TRBV5-1 and TRBJ2-5, with D perhaps assigned TRBD1 or TRBD2 (5 bases each). The ends were cut back, 5 bases at V and 2 bases at J, with 16 bases in the middle. CDR3 length: 15 amino acids. In germline, CDR1 is SGHRS, CDR2 YFSETQ. CDR3 DNA: TGCGCCAGCAGTTGGGGGTCGGGGTTACAAGAGACCCAGTACTTC. Translated: CASSWGSGLQETQYF.

This clone came up a few times. The CDR3 DNA sequence: TGTGCCAGCAGCAAAGGAGGGATCCTAGGCGAAGCTTTCTTT. Translation gives CASSKGGILGEAFF. The genes are TRBV21-1 and TRBJ1-1. TRBV21-1 is annotated as a pseudogene. The CDR3 consists of 14 residues.

The chain links TRBV11-2 to TRBJ2-1; D is perhaps TRBD1 (6 bases). From germline, CDR1 is SGHAT and CDR2 FQNNGV. Trimming cost V 7 bases and J 4 bases, with 17 bases left between them. The CDR3 has 15 amino acids. CDR3 amino acids: CASTYDLQGYNEQFF. The CDR3, as DNA: TGTGCCAGCACCTACGACTTACAGGGTTACAATGAGCAGTTCTTC. Combining the CDR3 with reference TRBV11-2 and TRBJ2-1 gives the whole variable domain EAGVAQSPRYKIIEKRQSVAFWCNPISGHATLYWYQQILGQGPKLLIQFQNNGVVDDSQLPKDRFSAERLKGVDSTLKIQPAKLEDSAVYLCASTYDLQGYNEQFFGPGTRLTVL.

The chain has TRBV19 and TRBJ2-2; tentatively, D is TRBD2 (5 bases). Trimming removed 4 bases at V and 2 bases at J, with 17 bases between. Germline CDR1 reads LNHDA; CDR2 reads SQIVND (reference sequence). The CDR3 is 17 residues long. The CDR3 loop is CASSTGQARGNTGELFF. The CDR3, as DNA: TGTGCCAGTAGTACCGGTCAGGCCCGGGGAAACACCGGGGAGCTGTTTTTT.

This clone was detected once. Compared with germline, one end of the junction differs, possibly owing to a read error. CDR3 loop: CASSQALSDQPQHF. In DNA form, the CDR3 reads TGTGCCAGCAGTCAAGCCCTTTCGGATCAGCCCCAGCATTTT. This chain connects TRBV14 to TRBJ1-5; D remains unclear. The CDR3 contains 14 residues. The germline V gene encodes CDR1 SGHDN and CDR2 FVKESK.

The chain recombines TRBV19 with TRBJ2-3, with 8 positions matching TRBD1. CDR3 size: 14 residues. V gave up 5 bases and J gave up 2 bases; unmatched junction bases: 3. Germline CDR1 LNHDA, CDR2 SQIVND (reference sequence). CDR3 loop: CASSQQGATDTQYF. For the CDR3, the DNA is TGTGCCAGTAGTCAGCAGGGGGCCACAGATACGCAGTATTTT.

This CDR3 is CASSGGGKPVNTEAFF. CDR3 bases: TGTGCCAGCAGCGGGGGAGGAAAGCCCGTGAACACTGAAGCTTTCTTT. The chain is built from TRBV5-4 and TRBJ1-1; D perhaps matches TRBD1 (5 bases). Germline V gene sequence: CDR1 SGHNT, CDR2 YYREEE (reference sequence). CDR3 length: 16 amino acids. Trimming cost V 4 bases and J 0 bases, with 16 bases left between them.